This TCR beta chain was profiled in a study of CD8+ T cells in alopecia areata. Overall study context: Skin grafts from roughly 6-12-month-old C3H/HeJ donors with spontaneous alopecia were placed on roughly 6-10-week-old female C3H/HeJ mice.

Study findings and constraints: Scalp sequencing also captures normal skin's resident alphabeta T cells. In lesional scalp, particularly from alopecia totalis/universalis, clonality was higher than in normal scalp. Although TCR sharing was seen in mice, sharing across patients was less clear, possibly for HLA-related reasons.

As the sequencing template, cDNA was produced by extracting RNA and reverse transcribing it. The method was immunoSEQ multiplex PCR; TCRdb's version includes in-frame clones alone and lacks a portion of them. The sample contains more than 250,000 clones, none of them singletons. As regards this clone: Its antigen is unknown. Mouse gene names and germline throughout. The sequenced fragment ends 4 residues before the CDR3 boundary, so the rest is inferred from the germline J gene. This CDR3 is also generated by other DNA sequences in the sample.

The authors sorted pooled cutaneous lymph node cells using CD4, CD8alpha, NKG2D, NKG2ACE and other markers. The length of the CDR3 is 14 residues. Germline V gene sequence: CDR1 LGHNA, CDR2 YNLKQL (reference sequence). Trimming removed 0 bases at V and 0 bases at J, with 6 bases between. Sequencing was performed on CD4+ T cells sorted from a lymph node. The chain has TRBV5 and TRBJ2-7, with D tentatively TRBD1 (6 bases). The sequence was collected from a C3H/HeJ mouse with alopecia areata. Mouse MHC haplotype: H2-k. CDR3 protein: CASSQDRGSYEQYF. Partial CDR3 DNA: TGTGCCAGCAGCCAAGACAGGGGCTCCTAT.